These 2 T cell receptor beta chains came from one sample sequenced in a study of blood T cell repertoires in COVID-19. Assay: immunoSEQ multiplex PCR; the TCRdb copy retains only in-frame clones and omits some. The sample holds over 200,000 clones; around 92% are singletons and the top ten take approximately 1.2%. Sequences were obtained from peripheral blood. Receptors originate from a man aged 30-40 years with acute or convalescent COVID-19.

This rearrangement joins TRBV4-2 to TRBJ2-5, with D possibly matching TRBD2 (7 bases). The germline V and J ends were trimmed by 0 bases and 4 bases, with 9 bases remaining between them. Germline assignment: CDR1 LGHNA and CDR2 YNFKEQ. The CDR3 spans 14 residues. CDR3 in amino acids: CASSQEGGRETQYF. In DNA form, the CDR3 reads TGTGCCAGCAGCCAAGAGGGGGGGCGAGAGACCCAGTACTTC.

The chain employs TRBV20-1 and TRBJ2-3; unclear D gene. From germline, CDR1 is DFQATT and CDR2 SNEGSKA (reference sequence). The CDR3 is 11 amino acids. The V and J ends lost 4 bases and 5 bases respectively, with 7 bases between them. The CDR3 here is CSATPKDTQYF. The CDR3 nucleotides read TGCAGTGCTACCCCTAAAGATACGCAGTATTTT.